Following are 13 T cell receptor beta chains from one sample sequenced in a study of post-analysis software for immune sequencing data. General study results and limits: When patients were compared with controls, about 5 TRBV segments were more frequent, TRBV5-6, TRBV5-1 and TRBV20-1 among them.

Included in the TCR beta cDNA libraries were unique molecular identifiers. TCRdb itself ran the PCR reads through MiXCR, one entry per CDR3 protein. The sample includes approximately 770,000 distinct CDR3 sequences, roughly 46% of them seen just once. Their target antigens are unknown. Sequencing was done on a sample of blood. Every receptor here comes from a girl aged 10-17 years with multiple sclerosis.

The rearrangement uses TRBV5-1 and TRBJ2-4; D is possibly TRBD2 (6 bases). The CDR3 runs 13 residues. CDR1 and CDR2 (germline): SGHRS, YFSETQ. Trimming stripped 4 bases from V and 13 bases from J, with 18 bases between. The chain's CDR3 is CASSLETDYGQYF. For the CDR3, the DNA is TGCGCCAGCAGCCTCGAGACGGACTACGGGCAGTACTTC.

In DNA form, the CDR3 reads TGCAGTGCTCCCGGGACAGGGGGCACCGGGGAGCTGTTTTTT. This codes for CSAPGTGGTGELFF. This chain links TRBV20-1 with TRBJ2-2, with 11 bases matching TRBD1. In germline, CDR1 is DFQATT, CDR2 SNEGSKA (reference sequence). V lost 5 bases, J lost 4 bases, and 3 bases stayed unmatched. The CDR3 length is 14 residues.

V gene TRBV7-2 combines with J gene TRBJ2-3, with D hard to call. This CDR3 is built from 15 residues. V was cut by 1 base and J by 2 bases, with 10 bases left in between. Per the germline V gene, CDR1 is SGHTA and CDR2 is FQGNSA. CDR3 DNA sequence: TGTGCCAGCAGCTTAGGTGGTGGGGACACAGATACGCAGTATTTT. Translation: CASSLGGGDTDTQYF. Drawing the rest from reference TRBV7-2 and TRBJ2-3, the complete variable domain is GAGVSQSPSNKVTEKGKDVELRCDPISGHTALYWYRQSLGQGLEFLIYFQGNSAPDKSGLPSDRFSAERTGGSVSTLTIQRTQQEDSAVYLCASSLGGGDTDTQYFGPGTRLTVL.

This chain joins TRBV18 and TRBJ2-7, with 7 bases that match TRBD2. Germline assignment: CDR1 KGHSH and CDR2 LQKENI. CDR3 length: 16 residues. Trimming took 5 bases from V and 2 from J; bases not matched to a gene: 12. For the CDR3, the DNA is TGTGCCAGCTCATCCCAGCGGGCTAGCGGAGCCTACGAGCAGTACTTC. This encodes CASSSQRASGAYEQYF.

The genes are TRBV2 and TRBJ2-5; possible D gene TRBD2, 6 bases. The CDR3 length is 15 residues. Germline V gives CDR1 SNHLY, CDR2 FYNNEI. Trimming cost V 1 base and J 1 base, with 10 bases left between them. CDR3 region: CASSEDAGLQETQYF. For the CDR3, the DNA is TGTGCCAGCAGTGAAGATGCGGGGCTCCAAGAGACCCAGTACTTC.

The chain carries TRBV3-1 and TRBJ1-2; D may be TRBD1 (6 bases). This CDR3 has 17 amino acids. Trimming stripped 0 bases from V and 5 bases from J, with 19 bases between. The V gene's germline CDR1 is LGHDT and CDR2 YNNKEL (reference sequence). CDR3 DNA: TGTGCCAGCAGCCAAGATCGGTACCGACAGGCGAGGTATGGCTACACCTTC. It encodes CASSQDRYRQARYGYTF.

This clonotype was observed a handful of times. The rearrangement uses TRBV6-5 and TRBJ2-5; D is undetermined. The germline V gene encodes CDR1 MNHEY and CDR2 SVGAGI. Trimming cost V 1 base and J 0 bases, with 3 bases left between them. This CDR3 region has 13 residues. The CDR3 DNA reads TGTGCCAGCAGTTACTGGGACCAAGAGACCCAGTACTTC. Its translation is CASSYWDQETQYF.

This sequence joins TRBV6-5 and TRBJ2-3; no definite D call. The CDR3 is 13 amino acids. Germline CDR1 and CDR2: MNHEY and SVGAGI. V was trimmed by 4 bases and J by 2 bases, leaving 7 bases between them. The CDR3: CASSFHSTDTQYF. The CDR3 DNA sequence: TGTGCCAGCAGTTTCCATTCCACAGATACGCAGTATTTT.

Concerning this clonotype: A junction boundary mismatches the germline segment, possibly from a read error. The V and J genes are TRBV5-1 and TRBJ1-2, with D possibly matching TRBD1 (6 bases). This CDR3 contains 15 residues. The germline CDR1 and CDR2 sequences are SGHRS and YFSETQ. DNA for the CDR3: TGCGCCAGCAGCCCTGGACAGAACTCTAACTATAGCTACACCTTC. Protein product: CASSPGQNSNYSYTF.

V is TRBV6-1 and J is TRBJ1-5; 7 nucleotides agree with TRBD1. Germline trimming cut 8 bases from V and 2 bases from J; bases unmatched to any gene: 6. There are 14 residues in the CDR3. From germline, CDR1 is MNHNS and CDR2 SASEGT. The CDR3 region has the DNA TGTGCCAGCTTGGGACAGACGGGCAATCAGCCCCAGCATTTT. It codes for CASLGQTGNQPQHF.

V gene TRBV13 combines with J gene TRBJ2-1, with 7 bases aligning to TRBD2. In germline, CDR1 is PRHDT, CDR2 FYEKMQ (reference sequence). Trimming removed 5 bases from V and 3 bases from J; junction bases left unmatched: 10. CDR3 length: 16 amino acids. CDR3 residues: CASSPASGGVYNEQFF. As DNA, the CDR3 is TGTGCCAGCAGCCCGGCTAGCGGAGGAGTCTACAATGAGCAGTTCTTC.

J is TRBJ1-5 and V is TRBV5-5, with D uncertain. CDR3 length equals 16 residues. V shed 4 bases and J shed 3 bases, with 17 bases lying between them. Germline V gene lookup returns CDR1 SGHKS and CDR2 YYEKEE (reference sequence). The CDR3 region has the DNA TGTGCCAGCAGCAAAGGACCGGATGCGGCCAATCAGCCCCAGCATTTT. Translating gives CASSKGPDAANQPQHF.

This chain links TRBV7-2 with TRBJ2-5; 7 positions agree with TRBD2. Trimming took 0 bases from V and 11 from J; bases not matched to a gene: 9. CDR3 length: 14 amino acids. The germline CDR1 and CDR2 sequences are SGHTA and FQGNSA. This CDR3 is CASSLAGGVREQYF. The CDR3 nucleotides read TGTGCCAGCAGCTTAGCGGGAGGGGTACGGGAGCAGTACTTC.